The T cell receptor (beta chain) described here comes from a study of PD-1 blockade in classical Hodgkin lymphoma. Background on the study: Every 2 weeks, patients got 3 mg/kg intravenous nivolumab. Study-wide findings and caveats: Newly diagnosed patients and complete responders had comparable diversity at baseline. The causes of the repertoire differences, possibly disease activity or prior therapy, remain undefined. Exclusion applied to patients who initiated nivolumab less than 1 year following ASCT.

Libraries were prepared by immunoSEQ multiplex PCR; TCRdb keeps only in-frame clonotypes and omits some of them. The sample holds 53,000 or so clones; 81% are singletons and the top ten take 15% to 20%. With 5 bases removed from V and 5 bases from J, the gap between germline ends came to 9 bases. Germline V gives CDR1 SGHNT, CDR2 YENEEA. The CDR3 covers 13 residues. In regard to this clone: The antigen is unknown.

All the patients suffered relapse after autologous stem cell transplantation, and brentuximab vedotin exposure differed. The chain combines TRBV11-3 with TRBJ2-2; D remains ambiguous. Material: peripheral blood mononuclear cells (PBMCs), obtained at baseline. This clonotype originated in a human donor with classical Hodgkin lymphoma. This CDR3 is CASSPSLTGELFF. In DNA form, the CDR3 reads TGTGCCAGCAGCCCCTCCCTGACCGGGGAGCTGTTTTTT.